The sequence of this T cell receptor beta chain was determined in a study of shared clonotypes between healthy human individuals. The CDR3 loop spans 13 amino acids. Deletions cut 2 bases from V and 4 bases from J, with 9 bases between. Per germline, CDR1 MDHEN and CDR2 SYDVKM. In the original workflow: Filtering differed since immunoSEQ provided only junctions, with no quality scores. The assay was immunoSEQ multiplex PCR, and TCRdb's table has in-frame clones only and misses some. V and J calls and clone size are as listed in that table; D and trimming were resolved from the DNA. In the table there are 400,000 to 600,000 clones, about four fifths of which are singletons.

Input material: PBMCs. The chain links TRBV28 to TRBJ2-7, with D unresolved. The receptor comes from a woman aged 40-49 years in good health. Some clones in this sample may be carry-over from other donors' samples. CDR3 sequence reads: CASSLMVGYEQYF. The CDR3 bases are TGTGCCAGCAGTTTAATGGTGGGGTACGAGCAGTACTTC.